These 2 T cell receptor beta chains came from one sample sequenced in a study of shared clonotypes between healthy human individuals (dated by TCRdb to between 2020 and 2021). Libraries were constructed by the immunoSEQ multiplex PCR assay. TCRdb took this table from immuneACCESS and kept in-frame rearrangements with V and J called. Such tables lack part of the clones; where checked against another copy, unresolved V genes explain under half of the gap, and the rest is unexplained. The sample table shows millions of clones, and more than 85% are seen once. The top ten clones comprise 0.35% to 0.5% of the sample. The sample was naive CD4+ T cells from PBMCs. The cell subset or site label, read with the paper, signifies: CD45RA+ positively selected. These receptors were taken from a young man in good health. Some clones in this sample may be carry-over from other donors' samples.

The CDR3: CASSPMGQGSSYEQYF. CDR3 bases: TGTGCCAGCAGCCCCATGGGACAGGGGAGCTCCTACGAGCAGTACTTC. The V call is TRBV7-2, the J call TRBJ2-7; 10 nucleotides line up with TRBD1. Germline CDR1 and CDR2: SGHTA and FQGNSA. The V gene end was trimmed by 5 bases and the J gene end by 0 bases; junction bases not matched to a gene: 7. The CDR3 sequence is 16 residues long.

This clone was counted between two and nine times. Other DNA sequences in this sample translate to the same CDR3. This chain links TRBV28 with TRBJ1-2, with TRBD1 identical over 9 bases. V was clipped by 4 bases and J by 2 bases; unmatched bases: 2. Looked up from germline, CDR1 is MDHEN and CDR2 is SYDVKM. The CDR3 covers 14 residues. The CDR3 sequence: CASSSGTGNYGYTF. The DNA for the CDR3 is TGTGCCAGCAGTTCCGGGACAGGGAACTATGGCTACACCTTC.